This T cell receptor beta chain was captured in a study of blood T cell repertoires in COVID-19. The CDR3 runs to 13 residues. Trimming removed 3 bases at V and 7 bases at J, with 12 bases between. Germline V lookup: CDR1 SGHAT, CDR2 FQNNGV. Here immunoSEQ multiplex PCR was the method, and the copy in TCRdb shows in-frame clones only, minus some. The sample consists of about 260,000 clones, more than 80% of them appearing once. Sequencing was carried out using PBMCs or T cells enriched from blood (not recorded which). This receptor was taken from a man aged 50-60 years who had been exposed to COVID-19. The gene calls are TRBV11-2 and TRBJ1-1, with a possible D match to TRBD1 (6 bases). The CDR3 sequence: CASSFPTGSEAFF. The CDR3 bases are TGTGCCAGCAGCTTTCCAACAGGGAGTGAAGCTTTCTTT.